This T cell receptor beta chain was documented in a study of STAT5B mutations in CD4+ large granular lymphocyte leukemia. Repertoires were generated with immunoSEQ multiplex PCR, while TCRdb's copy carries only in-frame clones and drops some. The table records 22,000 or so clones, around 80% of them present only once. The CDR3 sequence is 15 residues long. The germline gives CDR1 SNHLY, CDR2 FYNNEI. Trimming shortened V by 4 bases and J by 6 bases, and 18 bases separated the two germline ends. The source is a human donor in good health. Sequences were obtained from CD4+ T cells from blood buffy coats. The V call is TRBV2, the J call TRBJ1-2; D perhaps matches TRBD1 (5 bases). This chain's CDR3 is CASSGEGSSINGYTF. The CDR3 nucleotides are TGTGCCAGCAGTGGGGAGGGGAGCTCGATTAATGGCTACACCTTC. The full variable domain, completed using reference TRBV2 and TRBJ1-2, is EPEVTQTPSHQVTQMGQEVILRCVPISNHLYFYWYRQILGQKVEFLVSFYNNEISEKSEIFDDQFSVERPDGSNFTLKIRSTKLEDSAMYFCASSGEGSSINGYTFGSGTRLTVV.